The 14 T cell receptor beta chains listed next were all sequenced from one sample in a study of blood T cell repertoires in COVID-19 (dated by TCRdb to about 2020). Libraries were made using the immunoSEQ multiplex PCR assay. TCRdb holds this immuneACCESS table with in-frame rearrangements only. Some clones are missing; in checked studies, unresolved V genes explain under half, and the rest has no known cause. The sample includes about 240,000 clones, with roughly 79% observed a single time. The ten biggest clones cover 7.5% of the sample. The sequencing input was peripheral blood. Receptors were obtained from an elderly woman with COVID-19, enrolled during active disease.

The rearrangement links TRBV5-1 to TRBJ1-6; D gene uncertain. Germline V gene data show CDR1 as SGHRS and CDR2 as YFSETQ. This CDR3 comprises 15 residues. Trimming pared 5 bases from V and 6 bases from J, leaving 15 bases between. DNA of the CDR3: TGCGCCAGCAGTCTCGTTAGTTTCGGTAATTCACCCCTCCACTTT. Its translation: CASSLVSFGNSPLHF.

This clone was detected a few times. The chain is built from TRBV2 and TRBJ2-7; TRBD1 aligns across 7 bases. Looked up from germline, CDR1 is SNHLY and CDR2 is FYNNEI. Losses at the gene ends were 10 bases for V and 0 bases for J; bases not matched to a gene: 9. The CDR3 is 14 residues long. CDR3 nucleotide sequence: TGTGCCACCCAGAGGACAGGCCGCTCCTACGAGCAGTACTTC. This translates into CATQRTGRSYEQYF. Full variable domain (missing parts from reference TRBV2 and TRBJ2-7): EPEVTQTPSHQVTQMGQEVILRCVPISNHLYFYWYRQILGQKVEFLVSFYNNEISEKSEIFDDQFSVERPDGSNFTLKIRSTKLEDSAMYFCATQRTGRSYEQYFGPGTRLTVT.

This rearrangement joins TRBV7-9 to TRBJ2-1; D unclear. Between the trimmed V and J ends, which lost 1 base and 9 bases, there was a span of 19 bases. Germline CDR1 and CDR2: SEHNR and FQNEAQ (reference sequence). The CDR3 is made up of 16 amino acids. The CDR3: CASSLGRLYGRGEQFF. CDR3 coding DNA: TGTGCCAGCAGCTTAGGCCGATTATACGGTCGTGGTGAGCAGTTCTTC.

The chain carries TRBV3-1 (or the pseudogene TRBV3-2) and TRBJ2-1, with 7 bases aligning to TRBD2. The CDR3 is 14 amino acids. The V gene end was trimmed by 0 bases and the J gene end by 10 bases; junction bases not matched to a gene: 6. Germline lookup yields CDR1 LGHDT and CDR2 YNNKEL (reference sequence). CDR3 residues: CASSQDVRRGEQFF. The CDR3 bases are TGTGCCAGCAGCCAAGACGTACGGCGGGGGGAGCAGTTCTTC.

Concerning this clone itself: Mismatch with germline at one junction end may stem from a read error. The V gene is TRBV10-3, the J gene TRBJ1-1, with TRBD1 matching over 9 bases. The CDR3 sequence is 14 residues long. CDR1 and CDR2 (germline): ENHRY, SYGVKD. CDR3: CAIRDRAANTEAFF. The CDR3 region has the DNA TGTGCAATCAGGGACAGGGCAGCGAACACTGAAGCTTTCTTT.

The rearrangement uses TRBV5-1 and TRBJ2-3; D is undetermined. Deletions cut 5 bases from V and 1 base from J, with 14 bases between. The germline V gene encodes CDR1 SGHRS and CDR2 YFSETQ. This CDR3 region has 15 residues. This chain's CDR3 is CASSERPVGTDTQYF. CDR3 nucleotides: TGCGCCAGCAGTGAGCGTCCGGTTGGCACAGATACGCAGTATTTT.

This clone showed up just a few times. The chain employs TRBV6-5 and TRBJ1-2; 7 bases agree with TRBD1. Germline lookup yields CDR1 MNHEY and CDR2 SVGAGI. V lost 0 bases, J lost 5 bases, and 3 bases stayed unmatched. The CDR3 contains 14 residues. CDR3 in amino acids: CASSYSQGLYGYTF. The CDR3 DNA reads TGTGCCAGCAGTTACTCACAGGGGTTGTATGGCTACACCTTC.

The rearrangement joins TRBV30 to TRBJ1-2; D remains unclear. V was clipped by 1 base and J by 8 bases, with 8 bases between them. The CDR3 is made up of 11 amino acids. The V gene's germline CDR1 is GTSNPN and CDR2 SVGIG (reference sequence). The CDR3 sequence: CAWSGFRGYTF. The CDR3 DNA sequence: TGTGCCTGGAGTGGGTTCAGAGGCTACACCTTC.

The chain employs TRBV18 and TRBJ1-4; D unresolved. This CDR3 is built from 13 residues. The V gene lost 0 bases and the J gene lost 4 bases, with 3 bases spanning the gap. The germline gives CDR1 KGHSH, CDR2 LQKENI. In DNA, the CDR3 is TGTGCCAGCTCACCACCTAATAATGAAAAACTGTTTTTT. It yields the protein CASSPPNNEKLFF.

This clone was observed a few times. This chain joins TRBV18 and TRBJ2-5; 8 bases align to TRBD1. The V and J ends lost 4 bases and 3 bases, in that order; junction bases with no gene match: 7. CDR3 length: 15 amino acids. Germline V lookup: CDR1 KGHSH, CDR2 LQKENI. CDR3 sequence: CASSQTQGAEETQYF. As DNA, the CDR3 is TGTGCCAGCTCACAGACCCAGGGGGCGGAAGAGACCCAGTACTTC.

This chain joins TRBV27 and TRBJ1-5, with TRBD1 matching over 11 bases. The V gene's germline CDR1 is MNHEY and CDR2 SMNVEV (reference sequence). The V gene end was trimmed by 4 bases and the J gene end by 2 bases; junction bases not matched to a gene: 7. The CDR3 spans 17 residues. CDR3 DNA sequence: TGTGCCAGCAGTTCTTGGGGACAGGGGGTCGGCAATCAGCCCCAGCATTTT. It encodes CASSSWGQGVGNQPQHF.

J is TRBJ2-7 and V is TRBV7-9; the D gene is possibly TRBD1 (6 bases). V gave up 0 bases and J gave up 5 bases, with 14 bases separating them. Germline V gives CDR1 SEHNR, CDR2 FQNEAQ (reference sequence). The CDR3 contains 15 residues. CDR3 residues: CASSLAGTSRNEQYF. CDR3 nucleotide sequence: TGTGCCAGCAGCTTAGCCGGGACAAGTCGCAACGAGCAGTACTTC.

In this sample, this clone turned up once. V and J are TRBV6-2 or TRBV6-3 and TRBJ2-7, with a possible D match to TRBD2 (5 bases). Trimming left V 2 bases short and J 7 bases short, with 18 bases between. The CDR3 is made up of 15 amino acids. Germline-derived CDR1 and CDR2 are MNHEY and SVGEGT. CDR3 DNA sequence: TGTGCCAGCAGTTACGGGCGGGTCCTCGGAGTAGAGCAGTACTTC. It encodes CASSYGRVLGVEQYF.

The CDR3 region is CASSERTGGYNSPLHF. The CDR3, as DNA: TGTGCCAGCAGCGAACGAACAGGGGGGTATAATTCACCCCTCCACTTT. J is TRBJ1-6 and V is TRBV6-1; 8 bases match TRBD1. The V segment lost 6 bases and the J segment 4 bases; nucleotides outside the gene matches: 8. The CDR3 is 16 amino acids. From germline, CDR1 is MNHNS and CDR2 SASEGT.